This TCR beta chain was sequenced for a study of T cells in Graves' hyperthyroidism and ophthalmopathy. The V gene lost 11 bases and the J gene lost 4 bases, with 21 bases spanning the gap. CDR1 ENHRY and CDR2 SYGVKD come from the germline V gene. This CDR3 has 15 amino acids. This clonotype was observed at least ten times. Individuals with ophthalmopathy presented a Clinical Activity Score of at least 3, a NOSPECS grade of at least 4 and a duration under 3 months. Exclusion of a patient resulted from uncontrolled infection, other autoimmune disease, pregnancy or lactation. The diagnoses drew upon clinical symptoms, serum thyroxine and TRAb, thyroid ultrasound and orbital computed tomography. Researchers amplified the TCR beta CDR3 regions from RNA transcripts. Initially, a first-round RT-PCR of the TCR CDR3 employed the HTBI primer set. TCRdb passed the multiplex PCR reads through MiXCR, listing each CDR3 protein once. The sample has 300,000 to 450,000 distinct CDR3 sequences, approximately 14% seen once.

The receptor was derived from a woman in her twenties or thirties with Graves' ophthalmopathy. The V and J genes are TRBV10-3 and TRBJ1-3; the D is unclear. Sequencing used blood. DNA of the CDR3: TGTGCCGTCGGCGGCTCCCCATCATCCGGAAACACCATATATTTT. This sequence encodes CAVGGSPSSGNTIYF.